This T cell receptor beta chain originates from a study of T-cell reconstitution after alpha-beta-depleted transplantation in children. The trim removed 1 base at V and 1 base at J, leaving 1 base unmatched. Germline loops: CDR1 SEHNR, CDR2 FQNEAQ (reference sequence). This CDR3 is built from 15 residues. Unique molecular identifiers featured in how the TCRbeta library was prepared. Via MiXCR, TCRdb re-called the PCR reads, giving one row per CDR3 protein. The table has 500,000 to 750,000 distinct CDR3 sequences, approximately 12% seen once. This clonotype showed up many times. Here the sequenced sample was PBMCs, mostly from graft donor cells, taken 360 days after TCRalphabeta/CD19-depleted stem cell transplant. The rearrangement uses TRBV7-9 and TRBJ1-5; TRBD1 aligns across 7 bases. The sequence was collected from a male patient younger than 18 who had a stem cell transplant for acute myeloid leukemia, so the T cells may come from the graft donor. DNA for the CDR3: TGTGCCAGCAGCTTAGAAGGGGGCAGCAATCAGCCCCAGCATTTT. Amino acid sequence: CASSLEGGSNQPQHF.